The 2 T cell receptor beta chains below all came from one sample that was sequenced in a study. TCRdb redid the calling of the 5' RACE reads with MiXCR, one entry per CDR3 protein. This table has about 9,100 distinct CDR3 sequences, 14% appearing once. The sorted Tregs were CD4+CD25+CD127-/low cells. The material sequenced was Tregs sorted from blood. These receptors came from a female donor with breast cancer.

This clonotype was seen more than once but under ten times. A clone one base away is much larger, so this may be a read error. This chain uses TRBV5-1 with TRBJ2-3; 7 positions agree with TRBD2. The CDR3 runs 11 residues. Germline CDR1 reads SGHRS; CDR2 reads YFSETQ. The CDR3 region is CVSGDTDTQYF. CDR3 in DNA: TGCGTCAGCGGGGACACAGATACGCAGTATTTT.

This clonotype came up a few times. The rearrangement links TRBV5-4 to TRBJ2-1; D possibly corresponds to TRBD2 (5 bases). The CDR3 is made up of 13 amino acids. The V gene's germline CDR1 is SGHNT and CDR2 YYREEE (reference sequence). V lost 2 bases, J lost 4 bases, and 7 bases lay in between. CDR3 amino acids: CASSLTRYNEQFF. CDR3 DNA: TGTGCCAGCAGCTTAACTAGGTACAATGAGCAGTTCTTC.